Listed here is a single TCR beta chain. The antigen is not known. This sample is drawn from a study of CD8+ T cells in alopecia areata. Sorting from PBMCs produced CD4+ and CD8+ T cells. Extracted from the samples, RNA was reverse transcribed into cDNA to serve as the sequencing template. Libraries were prepared by immunoSEQ multiplex PCR; TCRdb keeps only in-frame clonotypes and omits some of them. Here the sample spans 150,000 to 200,000 clones, 55% being singletons. Notes on the study in general: Sequencing of scalp samples also includes resident alphabeta T cells from normal skin. Especially in alopecia totalis/universalis, lesional scalp showed greater clonality than normal scalp did.

The CDR3 has 14 residues. Germline-derived CDR1 and CDR2 are MNHEY and SVGAGI. V lost 5 bases, J lost 1 base, and 11 bases lay in between. The sequence came from a human donor in good health. The gene calls are TRBV6-5 and TRBJ1-1, with unresolved D. The sequenced sample consisted of CD4+ T cells sorted from blood. The CDR3 sequence is CASSDVKTNTEAFF. DNA for the CDR3: TGTGCCAGCAGTGACGTGAAAACGAACACTGAAGCTTTCTTT.